What follows are 19 T cell receptor beta chains derived from one specimen sequenced in a study of response to subunit inactivated influenza vaccine. MiXCR was run by TCRdb on the RT-PCR reads, yielding one entry per CDR3 protein. The profile shows 150,000 to 200,000 distinct CDR3 sequences, about 10% of them singletons. The specimen comprised CD8+ T cells sorted from PBMCs, sampled around 25 months after vaccination. The receptors were gathered from a man in his fifties or sixties who received an inactivated influenza vaccine.

This clonotype was observed at least ten times. The gene calls are TRBV10-3 and TRBJ1-2, with unresolved D. V shed 11 bases and J shed 3 bases, with 10 bases lying between them. CDR1 and CDR2 from the germline V gene are ENHRY and SYGVKD. CDR3 length: 11 amino acids. The CDR3, as DNA: TGTGCCGTTTCGCGGGACTATGGCTACACCTTC. This translates into CAVSRDYGYTF.

The chain couples TRBV12-3 or TRBV12-4 to TRBJ2-1; D uncertain. This CDR3 is 14 amino acids long. The V end lost 5 bases, the J end lost 4 bases, and 12 bases lay between the germline ends. The CDR3 region has the DNA TGTGCCAGCAGTCTATACGACACATACAATGAGCAGTTCTTC. It yields the protein CASSLYDTYNEQFF.

This clonotype turned up a few times. V is TRBV15 and J is TRBJ1-2; possible D gene TRBD1, 5 bases. V was pared by 0 bases and J by 3 bases, with 11 bases between. Germline lookup yields CDR1 LNHNV and CDR2 YYDKDF (reference sequence). There are 15 residues in the CDR3. CDR3 loop: CATSREGRSYYGYTF. The CDR3 region has the DNA TGTGCCACCAGCAGAGAGGGGCGATCCTACTATGGCTACACCTTC.

V and J are TRBV4-2 and TRBJ2-1; TRBD1 might be the D (6 bases). This CDR3 has 14 residues. V was clipped by 0 bases and J by 8 bases, with 11 bases between them. The germline V gene encodes CDR1 LGHNA and CDR2 YNFKEQ. CDR3 in amino acids: CASSQEQGFDEQFF. The CDR3 nucleotides read TGTGCCAGCAGCCAAGAGCAGGGGTTCGATGAGCAGTTCTTC.

This chain links TRBV28 with TRBJ2-7; D might be TRBD1 (6 bases). The CDR3 extends over 14 amino acids. Trimming took off 6 bases at V and 4 bases at J, with 16 bases between the two ends. The germline CDR1 and CDR2 sequences are MDHEN and SYDVKM. The CDR3 spells CASSPTGQKYEQYF. CDR3 bases: TGTGCCAGCAGCCCAACGGGACAAAAATACGAGCAGTACTTC.

The CDR3 DNA is TGTGCCACCCTCCCAATCTCTGGAAACACCATATATTTT. Its protein is CATLPISGNTIYF. This sequence joins TRBV10-3 and TRBJ1-3; D unclear. The CDR3 length is 13 residues. The V end was cut by 10 bases, the J end by 0 bases, with 10 bases between. In germline, CDR1 is ENHRY, CDR2 SYGVKD.

This clonotype was found a few times. The chain employs TRBV27 and TRBJ2-7; D is unclear. V was shortened by 5 bases and J by 4 bases, with 18 bases between the two germline ends. CDR3 length equals 15 residues. CDR1 MNHEY and CDR2 SMNVEV come from the germline V gene (reference sequence). The CDR3 bases are TGTGCCAGCAGTCCGATCGGGTCCCAAGGGTACGAGCAGTACTTC. Translated: CASSPIGSQGYEQYF.

The chain combines TRBV4-2 with TRBJ2-3; the D is unclear. CDR3 size: 17 residues. Germline CDR1 is LGHNA and CDR2 is YNFKEQ. The ends were cut back, 4 bases at V and 0 bases at J, with 17 bases in the middle. CDR3 sequence reads: CASSPLGGLYSTDTQYF. CDR3 nucleotide sequence: TGTGCCAGCAGCCCCCTGGGCGGTCTTTATAGCACAGATACGCAGTATTTT.

In its sample, this clonotype was seen many times. The chain combines TRBV9 with TRBJ2-5; 10 nucleotides match TRBD2. V lost 3 bases to trimming and J lost 5 bases; unmatched junction nucleotides: 7. Germline V gene data show CDR1 as SGDLS and CDR2 as YYNGEE. The CDR3 is 15 amino acids. CDR3 amino acids: CASSEIAGGGETQYF. The CDR3 nucleotides are TGTGCCAGCAGCGAAATAGCGGGAGGCGGGGAGACCCAGTACTTC.

This clonotype was seen a few times. CDR3 DNA sequence: TGCGCCAGCAGCCAAGATCGGGGTCTCACTGAAGCTTTCTTT. Protein sequence: CASSQDRGLTEAFF. The chain employs TRBV4-3 and TRBJ1-1, with D uncertain. CDR3 length: 14 amino acids. In germline, CDR1 is LGHNA, CDR2 YSLEER. V dropped 0 bases and J dropped 4 bases, with 9 bases sitting between them.

This clonotype was observed at least ten times. V and J are TRBV6-1 and TRBJ1-5; D remains unclear. The CDR3 runs 15 residues. Trimming cost V 2 bases and J 1 base, with 9 bases left between them. Germline lookup yields CDR1 MNHNS and CDR2 SASEGT. This chain's CDR3 is CASSEYLGSNQPQHF. CDR3 bases: TGTGCCAGCAGTGAATATCTAGGCAGCAATCAGCCCCAGCATTTT.

A few counts support this clonotype. The chain carries TRBV5-6 and TRBJ2-7, with D maybe TRBD1 (5 bases). V was clipped by 0 bases and J by 5 bases, with 15 bases between them. CDR3 length equals 15 residues. Germline V CDR1 and CDR2: SGHDT, YYEEEE. The CDR3 is CASSLEGRTINEQYF. The CDR3 nucleotides read TGTGCCAGCAGCTTGGAGGGGCGGACCATCAACGAGCAGTACTTC.

In its sample, this clonotype was seen a few times. The chain has TRBV24-1 and TRBJ2-1; a possible D gene is TRBD1 (6 bases). The germline CDR1 and CDR2 sequences are KGHDR and SFDVKD. Deletions cut 3 bases from V and 8 bases from J, with 16 bases between. The CDR3 runs to 15 residues. DNA of the CDR3: TGTGCCACCAGTGATGGAAAAACTAGGGGGTATGAGCAGTTCTTC. Its translation: CATSDGKTRGYEQFF.

This clonotype was counted only a few times. The chain joins TRBV27 to TRBJ2-5, with D tentatively TRBD1 (5 bases). The CDR3 covers 16 residues. CDR1 and CDR2 (germline): MNHEY, SMNVEV (reference sequence). V lost 2 bases and J 7 bases, leaving 20 bases between the germline ends. CDR3 in amino acids: CASSLIQGYSLGTQYF. The CDR3 DNA sequence: TGTGCCAGCAGTTTAATTCAGGGCTACTCATTGGGGACCCAGTACTTC.

This chain uses TRBV28 with TRBJ2-1, with 7 bases aligning to TRBD2. This CDR3 contains 18 residues. The germline gives CDR1 MDHEN, CDR2 SYDVKM. The J segment lost 2 bases and the V segment lost 4 bases, leaving 14 bases of the junction unmatched. Written as DNA, the CDR3 is TGTGCCAGCAGTTGGATGGGGAGCGGGGATAAAACCTACAATGAGCAGTTCTTC. Translation gives CASSWMGSGDKTYNEQFF.

J is TRBJ2-7 and V is TRBV29-1, with a weak D call TRBD2 (8 bases). Trimming cost V 1 base and J 2 bases, with 15 bases left between them. The CDR3 length is 15 residues. CDR1 SQVTM and CDR2 ANQGSEA come from the germline V gene. The CDR3 region has the DNA TGCAGCGTTGAAGGCGGGGGGACAGCAGCCTACGAGCAGTACTTC. Translating it yields CSVEGGGTAAYEQYF.

The gene calls are TRBV5-1 and TRBJ2-2, with TRBD2 matching 10 bases. This CDR3 contains 15 residues. The V and J ends lost 0 bases and 6 bases, in that order; junction bases with no gene match: 2. Germline V gene data show CDR1 as SGHRS and CDR2 as YFSETQ. The CDR3 sequence is CASSLVAGGAGELFF. Here the CDR3 DNA reads TGCGCCAGCAGCTTGGTAGCGGGGGGTGCCGGGGAGCTGTTTTTT. Full variable domain (missing parts from reference TRBV5-1 and TRBJ2-2): KAGVTQTPRYLIKTRGQQVTLSCSPISGHRSVSWYQQTPGQGLQFLFEYFSETQRNKGNFPGRFSGRQFSNSRSEMNVSTLELGDSALYLCASSLVAGGAGELFFGEGSRLTVL.

This clonotype came up a few times. The chain has TRBV4-3 and TRBJ2-2; D is perhaps TRBD1 or TRBD2 (6 bases each). CDR1 and CDR2 (germline): LGHNA, YSLEER. The CDR3 spans 17 residues. V lost 0 bases, J lost 7 bases, and 18 bases lay in between. The DNA for the CDR3 is TGCGCCAGCAGCCAAGAAGAGGATCGGGGGCAAAGCGGGGAGCTGTTTTTT. Its protein is CASSQEEDRGQSGELFF.

This clonotype was seen only a few times. V gene TRBV29-1 combines with J gene TRBJ2-1; TRBD1 might be the D (6 bases). This CDR3 is built from 16 residues. With 2 bases removed from V and 2 bases from J, the gap between germline ends came to 16 bases. CDR1 and CDR2 from the germline V gene are SQVTM and ANQGSEA. CDR3 sequence: CSVESGSAGAYNEQFF. The CDR3 coding sequence is TGCAGCGTTGAATCGGGCTCGGCAGGGGCCTACAATGAGCAGTTCTTC.